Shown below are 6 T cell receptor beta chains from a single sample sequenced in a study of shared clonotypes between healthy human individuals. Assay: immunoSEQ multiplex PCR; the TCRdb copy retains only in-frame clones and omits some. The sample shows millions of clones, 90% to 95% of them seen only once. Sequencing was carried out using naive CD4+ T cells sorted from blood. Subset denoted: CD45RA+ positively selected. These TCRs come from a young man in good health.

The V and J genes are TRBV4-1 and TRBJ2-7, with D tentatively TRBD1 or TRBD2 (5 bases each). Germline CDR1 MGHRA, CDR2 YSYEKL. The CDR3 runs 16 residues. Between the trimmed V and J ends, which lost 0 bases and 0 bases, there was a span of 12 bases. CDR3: CASSQDPGRYSYEQYF. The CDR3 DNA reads TGCGCCAGCAGCCAAGATCCGGGACGGTACTCCTACGAGCAGTACTTC.

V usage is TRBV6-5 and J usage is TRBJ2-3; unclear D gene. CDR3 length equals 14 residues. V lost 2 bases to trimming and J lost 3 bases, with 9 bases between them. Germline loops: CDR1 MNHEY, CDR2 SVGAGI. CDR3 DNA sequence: TGTGCCAGCAGTTACCGCCCCGTTACAGATACGCAGTATTTT. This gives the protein CASSYRPVTDTQYF.

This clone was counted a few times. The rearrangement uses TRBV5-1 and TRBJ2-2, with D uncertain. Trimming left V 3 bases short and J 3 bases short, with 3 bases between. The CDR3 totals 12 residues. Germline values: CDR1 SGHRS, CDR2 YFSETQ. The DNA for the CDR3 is TGCGCCAGCAGCTATGACACCGGGGAGCTGTTTTTT. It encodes CASSYDTGELFF.

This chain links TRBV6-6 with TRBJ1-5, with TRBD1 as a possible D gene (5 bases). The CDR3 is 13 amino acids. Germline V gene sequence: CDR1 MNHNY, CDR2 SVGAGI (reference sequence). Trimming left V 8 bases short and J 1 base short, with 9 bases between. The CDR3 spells CASGRQSNQPQHF. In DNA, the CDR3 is TGTGCCAGCGGCCGACAGAGCAATCAGCCCCAGCATTTT.

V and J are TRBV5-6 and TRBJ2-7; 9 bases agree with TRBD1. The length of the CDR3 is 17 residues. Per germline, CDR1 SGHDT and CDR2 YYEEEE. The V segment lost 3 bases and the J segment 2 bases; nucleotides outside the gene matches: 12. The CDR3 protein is CASSSITRDRVTYEQYF. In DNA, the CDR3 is TGTGCCAGCAGCTCAATAACGAGGGACAGGGTTACCTACGAGCAGTACTTC.

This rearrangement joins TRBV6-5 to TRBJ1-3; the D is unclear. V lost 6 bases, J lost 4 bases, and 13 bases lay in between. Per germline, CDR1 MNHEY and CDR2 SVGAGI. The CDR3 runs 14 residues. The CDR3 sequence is CASSTSRRGNTIYF. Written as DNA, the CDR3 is TGTGCCAGCAGCACCAGCCGGAGGGGAAACACCATATATTTT.